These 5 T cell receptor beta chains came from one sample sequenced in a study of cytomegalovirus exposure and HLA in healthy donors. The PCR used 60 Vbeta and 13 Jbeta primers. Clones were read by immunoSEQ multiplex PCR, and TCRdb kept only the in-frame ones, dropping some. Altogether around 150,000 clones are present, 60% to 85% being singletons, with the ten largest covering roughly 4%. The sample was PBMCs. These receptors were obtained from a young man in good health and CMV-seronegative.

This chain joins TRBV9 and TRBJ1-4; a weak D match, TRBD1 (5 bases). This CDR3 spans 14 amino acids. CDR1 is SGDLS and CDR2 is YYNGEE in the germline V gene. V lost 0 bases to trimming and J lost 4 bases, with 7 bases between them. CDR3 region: CASSVGGNNEKLFF. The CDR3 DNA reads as TGTGCCAGCAGCGTAGGGGGCAATAATGAAAAACTGTTTTTT.

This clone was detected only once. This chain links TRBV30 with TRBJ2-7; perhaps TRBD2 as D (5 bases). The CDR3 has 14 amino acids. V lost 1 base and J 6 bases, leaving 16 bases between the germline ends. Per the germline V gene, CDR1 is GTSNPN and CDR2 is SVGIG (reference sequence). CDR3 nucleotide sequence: TGTGCCTGGAGTGGAGGGCTAGAGGGATCCGAGCAGTACTTC. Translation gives CAWSGGLEGSEQYF.

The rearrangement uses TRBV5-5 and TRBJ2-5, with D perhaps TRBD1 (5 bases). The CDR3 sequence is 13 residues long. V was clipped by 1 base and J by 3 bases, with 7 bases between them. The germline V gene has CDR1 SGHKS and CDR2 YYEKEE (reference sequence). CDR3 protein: CASSLPGKETQYF. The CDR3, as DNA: TGTGCCAGCAGCTTGCCAGGGAAAGAGACCCAGTACTTC.

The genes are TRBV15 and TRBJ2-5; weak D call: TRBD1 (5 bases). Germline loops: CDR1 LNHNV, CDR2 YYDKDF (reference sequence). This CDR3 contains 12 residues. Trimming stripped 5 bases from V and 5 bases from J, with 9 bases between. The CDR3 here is CATSQGWETQYF. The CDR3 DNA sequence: TGTGCCACCAGCCAGGGTTGGGAGACCCAGTACTTC.

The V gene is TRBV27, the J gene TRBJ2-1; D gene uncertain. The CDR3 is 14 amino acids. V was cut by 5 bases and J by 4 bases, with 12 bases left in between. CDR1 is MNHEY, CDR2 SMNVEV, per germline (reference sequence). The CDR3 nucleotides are TGTGCCAGCAGTCCGCGGATCCGATACAATGAGCAGTTCTTC. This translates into CASSPRIRYNEQFF.